These 32 T cell receptor beta chains share one sample of origin, sequenced in a study of blood T cell repertoires in COVID-19. TCRdb's table, derived via immunoSEQ multiplex PCR, lists solely in-frame clones and lacks some. The sample consists of over 150,000 clones, around 83% of them appearing once. Sequencing was performed on peripheral blood. The receptors were sampled from a woman aged 55 to 70 with acute or convalescent COVID-19.

As concerns this clone: Germline and junction disagree at one end, which may indicate a read error. The CDR3 DNA reads TGTGCCAGCAGTGAACTGACAGCGATTTTT. Amino acids: CASSELTAIF. V gene TRBV6-1 combines with J gene TRBJ1-1; D is possibly TRBD1 (5 bases). The germline CDR1 and CDR2 sequences are MNHNS and SASEGT. This CDR3 is 10 amino acids long.

J is TRBJ1-4 and V is TRBV15; D is possibly TRBD1 (5 bases). The CDR3 has 14 residues. V was pared by 0 bases and J by 12 bases, with 14 bases between. Looked up from germline, CDR1 is LNHNV and CDR2 is YYDKDF (reference sequence). CDR3 amino acids: CATSRDTTVKELFF. DNA for the CDR3: TGTGCCACCAGCAGAGATACGACAGTTAAGGAACTGTTTTTT.

The chain employs TRBV25-1 and TRBJ2-3; D might be TRBD2 (5 bases). The CDR3 has 11 residues. The germline gives CDR1 MGHDK, CDR2 SYGVNS. Trimming removed 0 bases from V and 12 bases from J, with 7 bases in between. In DNA form, the CDR3 reads TGTGCCAGCAGTGAATACGGAGGACAGTATTTT. This gives the protein CASSEYGGQYF.

V gene TRBV24-1 combines with J gene TRBJ2-2; 10 bases fit TRBD2. Germline-derived CDR1 and CDR2 are KGHDR and SFDVKD. The CDR3 sequence is 15 residues long. The J segment lost 4 bases and the V segment lost 5 bases, leaving 3 bases of the junction unmatched. CDR3 nucleotide sequence: TGTGCCACCAGTGGGCTAGCGGGGGCCACCGGGGAGCTGTTTTTT. This sequence encodes CATSGLAGATGELFF.

The chain employs TRBV5-1 and TRBJ2-2; TRBD2 matches 8 bases. CDR1 is SGHRS and CDR2 is YFSETQ in the germline V gene. After removal of 0 bases from V and 2 bases from J, the junction contained 6 bases not matched to a gene. The CDR3 totals 17 residues. This CDR3 is CASSLAGLAGNTGELFF. The CDR3 bases are TGCGCCAGCAGCTTGGCCGGGCTAGCGGGTAACACCGGGGAGCTGTTTTTT.

The chain uses TRBV7-8 and TRBJ1-5; TRBD1 matches at 8 bases. Trimming at V came to 3 bases and at J to 0 bases, leaving 7 bases not matched to a gene. Germline CDR1 and CDR2: SGHVS and FQNEAQ. This CDR3 is built from 17 residues. CDR3 amino acids: CASSLRQGFDSNQPQHF. DNA of the CDR3: TGTGCCAGCAGCTTGAGACAGGGGTTCGATAGCAATCAGCCCCAGCATTTT.

The genes are TRBV29-1 and TRBJ1-1; no clear D gene. Trimming removed 5 bases from V and 1 base from J, with 17 bases in between. The CDR3 is made up of 15 amino acids. Germline assignment: CDR1 SQVTM and CDR2 ANQGSEA. CDR3 nucleotide sequence: TGCAGCGTTAAGGCTTCGTTTAGCTCGAACACTGAAGCTTTCTTT. This sequence encodes CSVKASFSSNTEAFF.

The chain joins TRBV28 to TRBJ1-5; tentatively, D is TRBD1 (6 bases). V was clipped by 5 bases and J by 7 bases, with 18 bases between them. CDR3 length: 15 amino acids. From germline, CDR1 is MDHEN and CDR2 SYDVKM. The CDR3 DNA follows: TGTGCCAGCAGTGGGGGATCGACAGGAAACCAGCCCCAGCATTTT. Translating gives CASSGGSTGNQPQHF.

The V and J genes are TRBV7-9 and TRBJ1-4; 10 bases map to TRBD1. The CDR3 loop spans 15 amino acids. The V gene's germline CDR1 is SEHNR and CDR2 FQNEAQ (reference sequence). V was clipped by 6 bases and J by 7 bases; unmatched bases: 8. The CDR3 DNA is TGTGCCAGCAGTCCGGGACAGGGGTTAGGTGAAAAACTGTTTTTT. Amino acid sequence: CASSPGQGLGEKLFF. Based on the CDR3 plus reference TRBV7-9 and TRBJ1-4, the full variable domain is DTGVSQNPRHKITKRGQNVTFRCDPISEHNRLYWYRQTLGQGPEFLTYFQNEAQLEKSRLLSDRFSAERPKGSFSTLEIQRTEQGDSAMYLCASSPGQGLGEKLFFGSGTQLSVL.

Only a few counts were recorded for this clone. CDR3 sequence (DNA): TGTGCCAGCAATCTCGGCAGGGCGGAATATGGCTACACCTTC. Translating it yields CASNLGRAEYGYTF. The chain recombines TRBV4-2 with TRBJ1-2; tentative D call: TRBD1 (5 bases). CDR1 is LGHNA and CDR2 is YNFKEQ in the germline V gene. Trimming removed 7 bases from V and 5 bases from J, with 17 bases in between. The CDR3 is 14 amino acids.

The J gene is TRBJ1-2, the V gene TRBV7-9, with D unresolved. The CDR3 spans 15 residues. Germline CDR1 reads SEHNR; CDR2 reads FQNEAQ (reference sequence). With 2 bases removed from V and 2 bases from J, the gap between germline ends came to 12 bases. Written as DNA, the CDR3 is TGTGCCAGCAGCTTACTAGAGGGAGCAAACTATGGCTACACCTTC. Translation: CASSLLEGANYGYTF.

The chain is built from TRBV7-3 and TRBJ2-7; possible D gene TRBD2, 5 bases. The germline gives CDR1 SGHTA, CDR2 FQGTGA. V shed 1 base and J shed 2 bases, with 6 bases lying between them. The CDR3 has 13 residues. The DNA for the CDR3 is TGTGCCAGCAGCTTAATGCGGGCCTACGAGCAGTACGTC. Its translation: CASSLMRAYEQYV.

Worth noting for this clone: The limits of the CDR3 on the DNA are not certain, so only TCRdb's listed CDR3 is given. The chain is built from TRBV21-1 and TRBJ1-6. TRBV21-1 counts as a pseudogene. Ends included, the CDR3 has 18 residues. CDR3: CASSKGWGGGSYNSPLHF.

This clone was counted a few times. V is TRBV18 and J is TRBJ2-5, with TRBD1 as a possible D gene (6 bases). Germline assignment: CDR1 KGHSH and CDR2 LQKENI. The ends were cut back, 1 base at V and 7 bases at J, with 13 bases in the middle. The CDR3 extends over 14 amino acids. The DNA for the CDR3 is TGTGCCAGCTCACCACGGGAACTAGGGGGGACCCAGTACTTC. Translated, it gives CASSPRELGGTQYF.

In this sample, this clone turned up once. V gene TRBV5-1 combines with J gene TRBJ2-4, with D possibly being TRBD1 (6 bases). The CDR3 is made up of 16 amino acids. Germline loops: CDR1 SGHRS, CDR2 YFSETQ. V was trimmed by 4 bases and J by 8 bases, leaving 22 bases between them. CDR3 sequence (DNA): TGCGCCAGCAGCAATACGGTCAGGGGCCAGACGGACATTCAGTACTTC. Protein product: CASSNTVRGQTDIQYF.

This chain connects TRBV5-3 to TRBJ1-5, with D hard to call. TRBV5-3 is placed among ORFs of uncertain function. V lost 4 bases, J lost 2 bases, and 13 bases lay in between. This CDR3 comprises 15 residues. The CDR3 region has the DNA TGTGCCAGAAGCCCCAGTTCGAGGGGCAATCAGCCCCAGCATTTT. Its protein product is CARSPSSRGNQPQHF.

V usage is TRBV5-1 and J usage is TRBJ2-2, with TRBD2 matching over 10 bases. Looked up from germline, CDR1 is SGHRS and CDR2 is YFSETQ. The CDR3 consists of 16 residues. The junction had 4 bases not matched to a gene; V was cut back by 4 bases and J by 1 base. This chain's CDR3 is CASSASSGGNTGELFF. For the CDR3, the DNA is TGCGCCAGCAGCGCCTCTAGCGGGGGGAACACCGGGGAGCTGTTTTTT.

The chain uses TRBV3-1 (or the pseudogene TRBV3-2) and TRBJ1-2, with no clear D. The CDR3 is 13 amino acids. With 3 bases removed from V and 0 bases from J, the gap between germline ends came to 5 bases. Germline V gives CDR1 LGHDT, CDR2 YNNKEL (reference sequence). CDR3 sequence (DNA): TGTGCCAGCAGCCATCAGACTAACTATGGCTACACCTTC. The encoded protein is CASSHQTNYGYTF.

This clone was seen a handful of times. The CDR3 loop reads CASSQAGGQGNTEAFF. The CDR3 nucleotides read TGTGCCAGCAGCCAAGCGGGGGGACAGGGGAACACTGAAGCTTTCTTT. V is TRBV3-1 (or the pseudogene TRBV3-2) and J is TRBJ1-1; 9 positions agree with TRBD1. Germline-derived CDR1 and CDR2 are LGHDT and YNNKEL (reference sequence). Trimming at V came to 1 base and at J to 1 base, leaving 4 bases not matched to a gene. The CDR3 length is 16 residues.

The chain has TRBV7-9 and TRBJ1-5; TRBD1 matches at 7 bases. The CDR3 is made up of 14 amino acids. CDR1 and CDR2 from the germline V gene are SEHNR and FQNEAQ (reference sequence). Trimming took 5 bases from V and 6 from J; bases not matched to a gene: 7. CDR3 amino acids: CASSPGGSFQPQHF. CDR3 coding DNA: TGTGCCAGCAGCCCAGGGGGGAGCTTTCAGCCCCAGCATTTT.

This clone appeared a few times. The chain is built from TRBV12-3 or TRBV12-4 and TRBJ2-5; possibly TRBD1 for D (5 bases). The CDR3 length is 12 residues. V was pared by 3 bases and J by 4 bases, with 6 bases between. CDR3 region: CASSLGPETQYF. CDR3 nucleotides: TGTGCCAGCAGTTTGGGGCCAGAGACCCAGTACTTC.

There are many counts of this clone. This chain connects TRBV19 to TRBJ2-1; a possible D gene is TRBD1 (6 bases). The germline CDR1 and CDR2 sequences are LNHDA and SQIVND (reference sequence). This CDR3 comprises 16 residues. Deletions cut 3 bases from V and 9 bases from J, with 21 bases between. The CDR3 protein is CASSMGTSLLQFEQFF. CDR3 nucleotides: TGTGCCAGTAGTATGGGGACATCGCTTCTACAATTTGAGCAGTTCTTC. Full variable domain (missing parts from reference TRBV19 and TRBJ2-1): DGGITQSPKYLFRKEGQNVTLSCEQNLNHDAMYWYRQDPGQGLRLIYYSQIVNDFQKGDIAEGYSVSREKKESFPLTVTSAQKNPTAFYLCASSMGTSLLQFEQFFGPGTRLTVL.

The V and J genes are TRBV19 and TRBJ2-3, with TRBD2 identical over 15 bases. The CDR3 spans 17 residues. Unmatched junction bases numbered 9, after V lost 5 bases and J lost 6 bases. CDR1 LNHDA and CDR2 SQIVND come from the germline V gene (reference sequence). The CDR3 here is CASSGTGLAGGRDTQYF. In DNA form, the CDR3 reads TGTGCCAGTAGTGGTACCGGACTAGCGGGGGGGCGTGATACGCAGTATTTT.

This sequence joins TRBV11-2 and TRBJ2-1; tentatively, D is TRBD2 (5 bases). Trimming left V 1 base short and J 5 bases short, with 9 bases between. Germline V gives CDR1 SGHAT, CDR2 FQNNGV. This CDR3 comprises 14 residues. In DNA form, the CDR3 reads TGTGCCAGCAGCTTAGTAGCGACGCACAATGAGCAGTTCTTC. Its translation: CASSLVATHNEQFF.

V gene TRBV3-1 (or the pseudogene TRBV3-2) combines with J gene TRBJ1-2, with TRBD1 matching over 8 bases. This CDR3 is 13 amino acids long. V was pared by 5 bases and J by 8 bases, with 7 bases of the junction left unmatched. Germline CDR1 reads LGHDT; CDR2 reads YNNKEL (reference sequence). CDR3 region: CASSFGQGEGYTF. The CDR3 DNA is TGTGCCAGCAGCTTCGGACAGGGTGAAGGCTACACCTTC.

In regard to this clone: Other DNA sequences from this sample encode an identical CDR3 as well. The CDR3 here is CASSYTGQGAEAFF. The CDR3 nucleotides are TGTGCCAGCAGTTACACGGGACAGGGAGCTGAAGCTTTCTTT. The chain joins TRBV6-5 to TRBJ1-1; TRBD1 aligns across 9 bases. V shed 2 bases and J 6 bases; nucleotides not matched to a gene: 4. From germline, CDR1 is MNHEY and CDR2 SVGAGI. CDR3 size: 14 residues.

The V and J genes are TRBV2 and TRBJ1-6; unclear D gene. The CDR3 length is 13 residues. Trimming removed 2 bases at V and 10 bases at J, with 9 bases between. Germline V gene lookup returns CDR1 SNHLY and CDR2 FYNNEI. In nucleotides, the CDR3 is TGTGCCAGCAGTGAAATAGAGGGATCACCCCTCCACTTT. The encoded protein is CASSEIEGSPLHF. Drawing the rest from reference TRBV2 and TRBJ1-6, the complete variable domain is EPEVTQTPSHQVTQMGQEVILRCVPISNHLYFYWYRQILGQKVEFLVSFYNNEISEKSEIFDDQFSVERPDGSNFTLKIRSTKLEDSAMYFCASSEIEGSPLHFGNGTRLTVT.

This rearrangement joins TRBV7-3 to TRBJ1-1, with TRBD1 matching over 8 bases. CDR1 is SGHTA and CDR2 is FQGTGA in the germline V gene. The CDR3 runs 14 residues. V lost 7 bases to trimming and J lost 0 bases; unmatched junction nucleotides: 4. The CDR3 region is CASTLTGVNTEAFF. In DNA form, the CDR3 reads TGTGCCAGCACCTTGACAGGGGTGAACACTGAAGCTTTCTTT. Drawing the rest from reference TRBV7-3 and TRBJ1-1, the complete variable domain is GAGVSQTPSNKVTEKGKYVELRCDPISGHTALYWYRQSLGQGPEFLIYFQGTGAADDSGLPNDRFFAVRPEGSVSTLKIQRTERGDSAVYLCASTLTGVNTEAFFGQGTRLTVV.

The chain uses TRBV19 and TRBJ1-1; perhaps TRBD1 as D (5 bases). The CDR3 is made up of 13 amino acids. Per the germline V gene, CDR1 is LNHDA and CDR2 is SQIVND (reference sequence). V was cut by 4 bases and J by 1 base, with 7 bases left in between. For the CDR3, the DNA is TGTGCCAGTAGTAGGGGCAAGAACACTGAAGCTTTCTTT. Translated: CASSRGKNTEAFF.

The chain links TRBV11-2 to TRBJ2-6; 7 bases fit TRBD2. V lost 4 bases and J lost 0; bases outside the gene matches: 9. Germline V gene lookup returns CDR1 SGHAT and CDR2 FQNNGV. This CDR3 contains 18 residues. This chain's CDR3 is CASSSRRGGNSGANVLTF. For the CDR3, the DNA is TGTGCCAGCAGCTCCCGGCGGGGAGGGAACTCTGGGGCCAACGTCCTGACTTTC.

The V gene is TRBV7-9, the J gene TRBJ1-5; D is ambiguous. V gave up 4 bases and J gave up 11 bases, with 15 bases separating them. The CDR3 covers 13 residues. The V gene's germline CDR1 is SEHNR and CDR2 FQNEAQ (reference sequence). As DNA, the CDR3 is TGTGCCAGCAGCTCCCCTTTACAAAGCGCCCAGCATTTT. Translated, it gives CASSSPLQSAQHF.

The rearrangement links TRBV21-1 to TRBJ2-7; the D call in the table, TRBD1, was not verified against the DNA. TRBV21-1 is designated a pseudogene. CDR3 size: 13 residues. CDR3 amino acids: CASSKEHSYEQYV. Written as DNA, the CDR3 is TGTGCCAGCAGCAAAGAGCACAGTTACGAGCAGTACGTC.